The rows below give T cell receptor beta chains drawn from one sample of a study of shared clonotypes between healthy human individuals. Some clones are missing from TCRdb's copy, which holds only in-frame ones; the method was immunoSEQ multiplex PCR. Of about 2.1 million clones detected, just over 90% appear once; the ten largest clones hold approximately 1.7%. The sample taken for sequencing was naive CD8+ T cells from PBMCs. These receptors all stem from a man aged 18 to 30 in good health. Some clones in this sample may be carry-over from other donors' samples. CDR3s include the opening cysteine and the closing phenylalanine or tryptophan. The D gene is left open where the match is weak.

V,D,J,CDR3,DNA
TRBV9,TRBD1,TRBJ1-1,CASSVQKGANTEAFF,TGTGCCAGCAGCGTTCAGAAGGGGGCAAACACTGAAGCTTTCTTT
TRBV9,TRBD1,TRBJ2-4,CASSAGTGLSEKSIQYF,TGTGCCAGCAGCGCCGGGACAGGGTTATCGGAAAAAAGCATTCAGTACTTC
TRBV27,TRBD1,TRBJ1-1,CASSSTGLNTEAFF,TGTGCCAGCAGTTCGACAGGGCTGAACACTGAAGCTTTCTTT
TRBV19,.,TRBJ2-7,CASSITQGGTYEQYF,TGTGCCAGTAGTATCACCCAGGGTGGAACCTACGAGCAGTACTTC
TRBV7-6,.,TRBJ1-1,CASSLEGEAFF,TGTGCCAGCAGCTTGGAGGGGGAAGCTTTCTTT
TRBV7-6,TRBD1,TRBJ1-1,CASSLGTEMNTEAFF,TGTGCCAGCAGCCTCGGGACAGAGATGAACACTGAAGCTTTCTTT
TRBV19,TRBD2,TRBJ2-1,CASSIDIGRASYNEQFF,TGTGCCAGTAGTATAGATATCGGGAGGGCGTCCTACAATGAGCAGTTCTTC
TRBV5-1,TRBD1,TRBJ2-6,CASRNDRGYSGANVLTF,TGCGCCAGCAGAAATGACAGGGGATATTCTGGGGCCAACGTCCTGACTTTC
TRBV7-9,TRBD2,TRBJ2-7,CASSLPEASGDYEQYF,TGTGCCAGCAGCTTACCTGAGGCTAGCGGGGACTACGAGCAGTACTTC
TRBV4-1,.,TRBJ2-2,CASSQGSTPLGTGELFF,TGCGCCAGCAGCCAAGGATCGACCCCCCTCGGCACCGGGGAGCTGTTTTTT
TRBV7-9,.,TRBJ2-6,CASSLTPSGANVLTF,TGTGCCAGCAGCTTAACCCCCTCTGGGGCCAACGTCCTGACTTTC
TRBV21-1,.,TRBJ1-2,CASSKRQSGNYGYTF,TGTGCCAGCAGCAAGCGGCAGTCGGGGAACTATGGCTACACCTTC
TRBV19,TRBD2,TRBJ2-5,CASSISGLAGARTQETQYF,TGTGCCAGTAGTATTTCGGGCCTAGCGGGAGCGCGCACTCAAGAGACCCAGTACTTC
TRBV6-6,.,TRBJ1-6,CASSAHENPNSPLHF,TGTGCCAGCAGTGCACACGAAAACCCAAATTCACCCCTCCACTTT
TRBV25-1,TRBD2,TRBJ2-5,CASSGLAGKETQYF,TGTGCCAGCAGTGGGCTAGCGGGAAAAGAGACCCAGTACTTC
TRBV28,TRBD1,TRBJ1-2,CASSTVPGTGGYNYGYTF,TGTGCCAGCAGTACGGTTCCCGGGACAGGGGGGTATAACTATGGCTACACCTTC
TRBV10-3,TRBD2,TRBJ2-1,CAIRGVTSGRGLSYNEQFF,TGTGCCATCAGGGGGGTGACTAGCGGGAGGGGTCTTTCCTACAATGAGCAGTTCTTC
TRBV6-5,.,TRBJ1-3,CASGSSSGNTIYF,TGTGCCAGCGGTAGTAGTTCCGGAAACACCATATATTTT